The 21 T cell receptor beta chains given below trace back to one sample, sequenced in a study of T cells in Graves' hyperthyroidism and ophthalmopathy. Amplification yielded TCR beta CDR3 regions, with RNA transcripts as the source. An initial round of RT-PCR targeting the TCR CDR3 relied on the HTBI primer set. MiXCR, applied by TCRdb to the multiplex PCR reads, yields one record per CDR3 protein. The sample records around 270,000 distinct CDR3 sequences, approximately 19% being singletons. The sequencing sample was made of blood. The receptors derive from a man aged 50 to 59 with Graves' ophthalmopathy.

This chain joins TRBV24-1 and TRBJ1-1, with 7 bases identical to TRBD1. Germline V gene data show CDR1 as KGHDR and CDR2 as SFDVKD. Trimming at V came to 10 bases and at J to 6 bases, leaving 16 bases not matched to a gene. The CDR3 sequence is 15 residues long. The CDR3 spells CATKDNRGAGAEAFF. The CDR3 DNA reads TGTGCCACAAAAGACAACAGGGGCGCAGGGGCTGAAGCTTTCTTT.

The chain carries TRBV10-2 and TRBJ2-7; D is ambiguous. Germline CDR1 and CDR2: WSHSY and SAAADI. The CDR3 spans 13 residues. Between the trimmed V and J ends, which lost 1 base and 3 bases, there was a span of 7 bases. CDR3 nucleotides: TGCGCCAGCAGTGAGTTAGTAGGCTACGAGCAGTACTTC. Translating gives CASSELVGYEQYF.

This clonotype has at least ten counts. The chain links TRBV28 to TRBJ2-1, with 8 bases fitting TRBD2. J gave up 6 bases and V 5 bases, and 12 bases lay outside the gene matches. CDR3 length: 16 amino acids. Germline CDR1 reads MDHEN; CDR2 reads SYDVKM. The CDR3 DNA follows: TGTGCCAGCAGTCCCCCTACCGGGAGGGCCGCCAATGAGCAGTTCTTC. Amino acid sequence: CASSPPTGRAANEQFF.

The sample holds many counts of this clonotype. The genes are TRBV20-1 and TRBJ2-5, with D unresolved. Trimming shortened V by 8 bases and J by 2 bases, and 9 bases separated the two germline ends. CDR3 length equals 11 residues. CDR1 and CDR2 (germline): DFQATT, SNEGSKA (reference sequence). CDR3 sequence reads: CSPQNQETQYF. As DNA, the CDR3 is TGCAGTCCACAGAATCAAGAGACCCAGTACTTC.

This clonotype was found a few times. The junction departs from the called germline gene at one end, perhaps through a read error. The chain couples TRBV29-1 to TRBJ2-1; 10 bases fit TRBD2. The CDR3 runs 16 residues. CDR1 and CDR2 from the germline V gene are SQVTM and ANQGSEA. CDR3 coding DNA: TGCAGCGTTGTCGGTGCCCAAGCGGGAGGGCCGGATGAGCGGTTCTTC. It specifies CSVVGAQAGGPDERFF.

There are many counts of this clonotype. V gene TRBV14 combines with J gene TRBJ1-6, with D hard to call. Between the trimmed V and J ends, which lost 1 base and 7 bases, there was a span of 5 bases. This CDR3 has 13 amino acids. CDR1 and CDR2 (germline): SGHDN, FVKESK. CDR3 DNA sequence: TGTGCCAGCAGCCAAGTCAGAAATTCACCCCTCCACTTT. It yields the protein CASSQVRNSPLHF.

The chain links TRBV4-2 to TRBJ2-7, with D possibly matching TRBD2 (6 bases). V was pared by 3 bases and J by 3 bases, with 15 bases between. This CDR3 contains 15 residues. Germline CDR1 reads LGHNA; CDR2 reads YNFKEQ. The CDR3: CASSQEASEFYEQYF. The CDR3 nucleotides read TGTGCCAGCAGCCAGGAAGCTAGCGAGTTCTACGAGCAGTACTTC.

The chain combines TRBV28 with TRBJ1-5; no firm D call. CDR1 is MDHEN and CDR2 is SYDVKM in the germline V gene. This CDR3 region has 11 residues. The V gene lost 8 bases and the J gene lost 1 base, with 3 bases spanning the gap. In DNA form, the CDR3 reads TGTGCCAGCGGGAGCAATCAGCCCCAGCATTTT. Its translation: CASGSNQPQHF. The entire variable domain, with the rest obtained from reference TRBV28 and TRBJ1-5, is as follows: DVKVTQSSRYLVKRTGEKVFLECVQDMDHENMFWYRQDPGLGLRLIYFSYDVKMKEKGDIPEGYSVSREKKERFSLILESASTNQTSMYLCASGSNQPQHFGDGTRLSIL.

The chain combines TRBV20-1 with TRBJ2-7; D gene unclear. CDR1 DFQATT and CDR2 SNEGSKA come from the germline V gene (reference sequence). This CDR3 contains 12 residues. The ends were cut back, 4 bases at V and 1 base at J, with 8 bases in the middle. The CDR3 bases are TGCAGTGCTACTCGACAATCCTACGAGCAGTACTTC. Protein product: CSATRQSYEQYF.

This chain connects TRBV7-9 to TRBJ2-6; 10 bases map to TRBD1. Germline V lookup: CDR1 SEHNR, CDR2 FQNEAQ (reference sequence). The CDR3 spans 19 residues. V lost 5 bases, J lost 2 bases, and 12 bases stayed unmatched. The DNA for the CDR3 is TGTGCCAGCAGCCCATCCGGGACAGGGGTCTTCACTGGGGCCAACGTCCTGACTTTC. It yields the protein CASSPSGTGVFTGANVLTF.

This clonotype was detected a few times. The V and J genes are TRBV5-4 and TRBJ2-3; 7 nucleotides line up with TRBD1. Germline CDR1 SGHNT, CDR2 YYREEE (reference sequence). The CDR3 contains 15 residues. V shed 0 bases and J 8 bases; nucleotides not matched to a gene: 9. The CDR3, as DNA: TGTGCCAGCAGCTTGGAGGTTGACAGGGACGGTACGCAGTATTTT. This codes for CASSLEVDRDGTQYF.

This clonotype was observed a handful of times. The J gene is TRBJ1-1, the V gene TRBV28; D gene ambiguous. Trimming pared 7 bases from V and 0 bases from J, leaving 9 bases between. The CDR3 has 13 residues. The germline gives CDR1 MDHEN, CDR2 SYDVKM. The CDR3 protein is CASTITMNTEAFF. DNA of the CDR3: TGTGCCAGCACCATTACCATGAACACTGAAGCTTTCTTT.

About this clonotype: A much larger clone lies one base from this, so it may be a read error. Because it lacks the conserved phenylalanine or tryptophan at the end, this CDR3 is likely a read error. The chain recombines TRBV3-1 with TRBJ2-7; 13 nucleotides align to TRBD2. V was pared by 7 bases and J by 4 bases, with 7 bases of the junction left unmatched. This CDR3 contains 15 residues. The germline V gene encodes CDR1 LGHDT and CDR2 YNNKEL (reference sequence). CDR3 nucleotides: TGTGCCAGCAAGGGATGGACTAGCGGGAGTTACGAGCAGTACCTC. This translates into CASKGWTSGSYEQYL.

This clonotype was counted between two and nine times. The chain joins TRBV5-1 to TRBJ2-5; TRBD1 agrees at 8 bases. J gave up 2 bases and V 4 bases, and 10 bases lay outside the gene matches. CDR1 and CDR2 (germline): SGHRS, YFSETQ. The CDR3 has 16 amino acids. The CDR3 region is CASSDPQGDLQETQYF. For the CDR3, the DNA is TGCGCCAGCAGCGACCCACAGGGGGACCTTCAAGAGACCCAGTACTTC.

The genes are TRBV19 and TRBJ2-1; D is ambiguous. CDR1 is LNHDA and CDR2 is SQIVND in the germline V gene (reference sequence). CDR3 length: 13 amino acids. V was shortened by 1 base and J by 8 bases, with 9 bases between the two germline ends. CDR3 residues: CASSIGGSDEQFF. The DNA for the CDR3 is TGTGCCAGTAGTATAGGTGGAAGCGATGAGCAGTTCTTC.

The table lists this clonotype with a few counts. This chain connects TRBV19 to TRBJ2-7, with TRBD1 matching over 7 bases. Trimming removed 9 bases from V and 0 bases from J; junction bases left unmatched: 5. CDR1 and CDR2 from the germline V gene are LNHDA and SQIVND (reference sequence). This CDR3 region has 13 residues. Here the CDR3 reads CASLRTGSYEQYF. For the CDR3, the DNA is TGTGCCAGCTTAAGGACAGGCTCCTACGAGCAGTACTTC.

CDR3 in DNA: TGTGCCAGCCCGCAGGAAAAAAACTCCTATGGCTACACCTTC. Translated: CASPQEKNSYGYTF. The J gene is TRBJ1-2, the V gene TRBV2; no reliable D call. The germline CDR1 and CDR2 sequences are SNHLY and FYNNEI. V was trimmed by 8 bases and J by 4 bases, leaving 17 bases between them. The CDR3 spans 14 residues.

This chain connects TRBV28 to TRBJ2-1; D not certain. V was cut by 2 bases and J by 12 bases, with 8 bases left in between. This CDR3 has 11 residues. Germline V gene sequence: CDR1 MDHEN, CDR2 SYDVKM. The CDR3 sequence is CASSLKWGQFF. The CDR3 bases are TGTGCCAGCAGTTTAAAGTGGGGGCAGTTCTTC.

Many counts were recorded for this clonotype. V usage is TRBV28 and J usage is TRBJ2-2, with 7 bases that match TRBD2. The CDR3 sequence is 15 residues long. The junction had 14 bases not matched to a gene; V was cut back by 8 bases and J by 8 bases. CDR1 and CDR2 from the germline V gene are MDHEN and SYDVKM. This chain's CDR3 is CASERDPGGGGELFF. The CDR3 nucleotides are TGTGCCAGCGAAAGGGATCCGGGAGGAGGGGGGGAGCTGTTTTTT.

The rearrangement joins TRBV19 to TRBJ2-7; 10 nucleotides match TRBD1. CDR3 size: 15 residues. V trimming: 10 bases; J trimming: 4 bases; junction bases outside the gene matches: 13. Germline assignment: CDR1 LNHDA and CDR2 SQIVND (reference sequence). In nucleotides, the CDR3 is TGTGCCAATACGACCGGGACAGGGGTCGAGTACGAGCAGTACTTC. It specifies CANTTGTGVEYEQYF.

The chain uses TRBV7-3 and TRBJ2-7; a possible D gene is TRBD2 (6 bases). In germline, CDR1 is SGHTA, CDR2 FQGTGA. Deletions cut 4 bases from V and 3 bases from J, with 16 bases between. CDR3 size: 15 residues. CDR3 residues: CASSSMGGPGYEQYF. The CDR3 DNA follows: TGTGCCAGCAGCTCGATGGGAGGTCCCGGCTACGAGCAGTACTTC.